Given below is one TCR beta chain in context. Profiled with immunoSEQ multiplex PCR; TCRdb holds only in-frame clones, not every one. Among under 250,000 clones listed, roughly 90% were seen once. The sample is drawn from a study of blood T cell repertoires in COVID-19. Study overall: PBMCs, B-cell-depleted T cells, or T cells were the source of the cDNA or gDNA that made up the material.

V dropped 0 bases and J dropped 2 bases, with 2 bases sitting between them. This CDR3 spans 12 amino acids. The V gene's germline CDR1 is SGHNT and CDR2 YYREEE (reference sequence). The TCR comes from a man aged 60-69 years who had recovered from COVID-19. The chain recombines TRBV5-4 with TRBJ1-1; D uncertain. The specimen was peripheral blood. In nucleotides, the CDR3 is TGTGCCAGCAGCTTGGCTAACACTGAAGCTTTCTTT. It yields the protein CASSLANTEAFF.